Below are 5 T cell receptor beta chains sequenced from a single sample in a study of response to subunit inactivated influenza vaccine. A single record per CDR3 protein comes from TCRdb applying MiXCR to the RT-PCR reads. The sample consists of 500,000 to 600,000 distinct CDR3 sequences, 6% to 9% of them appearing once. The material was PBMCs from blood, obtained less than 30 months after vaccination. These receptors all stem from a man aged 50 to 69 who received an inactivated influenza vaccine.

This clonotype has only a few counts. This chain joins TRBV12-3 or TRBV12-4 and TRBJ1-1, with D possibly matching TRBD1 (5 bases). This CDR3 has 15 amino acids. Trimming left V 5 bases short and J 4 bases short, with 17 bases between. CDR3 coding DNA: TGTGCCAGCAGTCCTCCGGGACTCGGTGGCACTGAAGCTTTCTTT. This gives the protein CASSPPGLGGTEAFF.

V usage is TRBV6-1 and J usage is TRBJ1-1, with D possibly TRBD1 on 6 matching bases. CDR1 is MNHNS, CDR2 SASEGT, per germline. The CDR3 is made up of 14 amino acids. Deletions cut 3 bases from V and 0 bases from J, with 8 bases between. Here the CDR3 DNA reads TGTGCCAGCAGTGAGGACAGAATGAACACTGAAGCTTTCTTT. This gives the protein CASSEDRMNTEAFF.

This clonotype was picked up a small number of times. The chain is built from TRBV7-2 and TRBJ2-7, with unresolved D. The CDR3 contains 12 residues. CDR1 and CDR2 from the germline V gene are SGHTA and FQGNSA. V was pared by 4 bases and J by 4 bases, with 8 bases between. CDR3 in amino acids: CASSSVGYEQYF. CDR3 DNA sequence: TGTGCCAGCAGCTCAGTCGGATACGAGCAGTACTTC.

The sample holds many counts of this clonotype. The chain links TRBV5-1 to TRBJ1-1; tentatively, D is TRBD1 (5 bases). The V end lost 2 bases, the J end lost 1 base, and 12 bases lay between the germline ends. The germline gives CDR1 SGHRS, CDR2 YFSETQ. This CDR3 comprises 15 residues. The CDR3, as DNA: TGCGCCAGCAGCTTTACCGGGACGGCGAACACTGAAGCTTTCTTT. Its protein product is CASSFTGTANTEAFF.

The rearrangement uses TRBV5-1 and TRBJ2-3; 8 nucleotides agree with TRBD2. Germline V CDR1 and CDR2: SGHRS, YFSETQ. Trimming at V came to 1 base and at J to 0 bases, leaving 1 base not matched to a gene. The CDR3 totals 15 residues. The CDR3 loop reads CASSLREGSTDTQYF. CDR3 coding DNA: TGCGCCAGCAGCTTGCGGGAGGGAAGCACAGATACGCAGTATTTT.